The clone carrying this TCR beta chain was found a few times. The antigen remains undetermined. The sample is drawn from a study of cytomegalovirus exposure and HLA in healthy donors. The study, taken as a whole, reports: Most TCR sequences were uncommon, yet certain public TCRs appeared in many donors.

Germline CDR1 MNHNS, CDR2 SASEGT. Trimming cost V 6 bases and J 4 bases, with 16 bases left between them. This CDR3 has 15 amino acids. Some clones are missing from TCRdb's copy, which holds only in-frame ones; the method was immunoSEQ multiplex PCR. Here the sample spans some 320,000 clones, roughly 90% being singletons. The rearrangement uses TRBV6-1 and TRBJ1-5; D not certain. This TCR came from a woman aged 25 to 39 in good health and CMV-seropositive. Sequenced sample: PBMCs. The CDR3 is CASSLYEGRNQPQHF. The DNA of the CDR3 is TGTGCCAGCAGCCTCTATGAAGGCAGAAATCAGCCCCAGCATTTT.